This T cell receptor beta chain was profiled in a study of beta chain features in type 1 diabetes. Broader study findings: Whether HLA type influences TCRB rearrangement remained unresolved here. There was a moderate but significant shortening of TCRB CDR3s in all four CD4+ subsets of Type 1 diabetes patients. Reduced insertions and increased deletions marked VDJ junctions in type 1 diabetes patients.

Expressed TCRB transcripts were sequenced after all isolated RNA was converted to cDNA. The data were produced by immunoSEQ multiplex PCR, yet TCRdb's version contains in-frame clones alone and is incomplete. The sample has 100,000 to 150,000 clones, roughly 17% seen once; the top ten hold 2.6%. This clone was seen a few times. The antigen is not known. One heparinised blood draw averaging around 100 mL was given by each donor. Trimming cost V 6 bases and J 8 bases; bases outside gene matches: 8. CDR3 length equals 15 residues. Per germline, CDR1 ENHRY and CDR2 SYGVKD. This chain joins TRBV10-3 and TRBJ2-1, with 12 bases matching TRBD1. The sequenced sample consisted of central memory CD4+ T cells from blood. The sequence was collected from a man younger than 30 with type 1 diabetes. CDR3: CAIRTGQGAKDEQFF. The DNA for the CDR3 is TGTGCCATCAGAACGGGACAGGGGGCTAAGGATGAGCAGTTCTTC.